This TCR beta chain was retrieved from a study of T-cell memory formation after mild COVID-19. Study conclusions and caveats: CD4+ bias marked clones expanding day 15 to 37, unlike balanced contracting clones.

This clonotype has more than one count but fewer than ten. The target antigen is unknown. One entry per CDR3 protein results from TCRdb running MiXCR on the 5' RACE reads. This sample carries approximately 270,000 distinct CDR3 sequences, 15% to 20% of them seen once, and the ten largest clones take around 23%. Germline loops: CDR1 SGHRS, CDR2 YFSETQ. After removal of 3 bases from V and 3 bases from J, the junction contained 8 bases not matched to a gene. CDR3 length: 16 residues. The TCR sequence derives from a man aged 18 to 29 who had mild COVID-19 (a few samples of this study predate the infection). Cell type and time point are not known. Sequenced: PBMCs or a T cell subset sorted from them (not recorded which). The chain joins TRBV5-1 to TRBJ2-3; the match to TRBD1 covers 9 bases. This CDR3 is CASSSPTGGRTDTQYF. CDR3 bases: TGCGCCAGCAGCTCACCGACAGGGGGTAGAACAGATACGCAGTATTTT. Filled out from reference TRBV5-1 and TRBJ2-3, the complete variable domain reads KAGVTQTPRYLIKTRGQQVTLSCSPISGHRSVSWYQQTPGQGLQFLFEYFSETQRNKGNFPGRFSGRQFSNSRSEMNVSTLELGDSALYLCASSSPTGGRTDTQYFGPGTRLTVL.